A single sample is the source of the 29 T cell receptor beta chains below, sequenced in a study of molecular identifiers for immune sequencing clone quantification (dated by TCRdb to the late 2010s). Receptors were amplified or captured by PCR. Sequencing took place on an Illumina HiSeq 4000. TCRdb redid the processing of the public reads, applying fastp at Q25 and MiXCR, and retained in-frame beta chains. Every entry covers one CDR3 protein and lists the most common genes and DNA from its rows. The sample table shows under 650,000 distinct CDR3 sequences, and around 20% are seen once. Clones ranked in the top ten supply 0.85% of the sample. The sample was naive CD8+ T cells from blood, with Jurkat cell RNA spiked in. The sample's cell subset or site, from its label and the paper: FACS-sorted CD8+CD4-CCR7+CD45RA+ naive T cells. The receptors here all came from a human donor in good health. Some libraries in this study had Jurkat cell RNA spiked in.

Ten or more counts support this clonotype. This chain uses TRBV20-1 with TRBJ2-7, with TRBD2 matching 10 bases. V was clipped by 1 base and J by 2 bases; unmatched bases: 5. This CDR3 is built from 15 residues. Per germline, CDR1 DFQATT and CDR2 SNEGSKA (reference sequence). CDR3 residues: CSARGTSGEPYEQYF. The CDR3, as DNA: TGCAGTGCTAGAGGTACTAGCGGGGAACCCTACGAGCAGTACTTC.

The V call is TRBV9, the J call TRBJ2-7; no definite D call. V gave up 0 bases and J gave up 2 bases, with 9 bases separating them. Germline V gives CDR1 SGDLS, CDR2 YYNGEE. The CDR3 is 14 amino acids. CDR3 nucleotide sequence: TGTGCCAGCAGCGTAGGTCCTGCAGCCTACGAGCAGTACTTC. Translating it yields CASSVGPAAYEQYF.

Many counts were recorded for this clonotype. V and J are TRBV4-1 and TRBJ2-7; either TRBD1 or TRBD2 may supply D (6 bases each). Between the trimmed V and J ends, which lost 0 bases and 2 bases, there was a span of 17 bases. Germline V CDR1 and CDR2: MGHRA, YSYEKL. This CDR3 is 17 amino acids long. The CDR3 sequence is CASSQDPGGTLAYEQYF. The CDR3 DNA is TGCGCCAGCAGCCAAGATCCTGGGGGGACACTGGCCTACGAGCAGTACTTC.

This clonotype was found many times. The chain employs TRBV7-9 and TRBJ1-1; tentatively, D is TRBD1 (5 bases). CDR3 length: 15 amino acids. Germline CDR1 reads SEHNR; CDR2 reads FQNEAQ (reference sequence). Trimming stripped 5 bases from V and 2 bases from J, with 15 bases between. CDR3 loop: CASSPLAGSNTEAFF. In DNA, the CDR3 is TGTGCCAGCAGCCCCCTCGCAGGGTCTAACACTGAAGCTTTCTTT.

Notes on this clonotype: A much larger clone lies a single base off, so this may be a read error. Here the CDR3 reads CAIRSSSCNEQFF. The DNA of the CDR3 is TGTGCCATCAGGAGCAGCTCCTGCAATGAGCAGTTCTTC. This chain links TRBV10-3 with TRBJ2-1; no firm D call. CDR3 length: 13 residues. Germline V gives CDR1 ENHRY, CDR2 SYGVKD.

The CDR3 sequence is CASGLPTGTAKNEKLFF. The CDR3 DNA reads as TGTGCTAGTGGTTTGCCAACCGGGACAGCCAAAAATGAAAAACTGTTTTTT. The chain couples TRBV12-5 to TRBJ1-4, with 7 bases fitting TRBD1. V was pared by 2 bases and J by 5 bases, with 11 bases of the junction left unmatched. This CDR3 is 17 amino acids long. CDR1 is LGHNT and CDR2 is FRNRAP in the germline V gene.

Regarding this clonotype: With a much larger clone just one base away, this may be a read error. This chain uses TRBV27 with TRBJ1-1; possibly TRBD1 for D (6 bases). CDR3 length: 13 amino acids. Germline loops: CDR1 MNHEY, CDR2 SMNVEV (reference sequence). CDR3 sequence (DNA): TGTGCCGGCAGTTTAGACAGGTACACTGAAGCTTTCTTT. This sequence encodes CAGSLDRYTEAFF.

This clonotype was seen ten or more times. This chain uses TRBV19 with TRBJ2-2, with 9 bases fitting TRBD1. This CDR3 contains 17 residues. The J segment lost 1 base and the V segment lost 4 bases, leaving 7 bases of the junction unmatched. Germline values: CDR1 LNHDA, CDR2 SQIVND (reference sequence). In DNA, the CDR3 is TGTGCCAGTAGTAGGACGCGGGGACAGGGGAACACCGGGGAGCTGTTTTTT. Its protein product is CASSRTRGQGNTGELFF.

This clonotype was picked up many times. The rearrangement uses TRBV6-4 and TRBJ1-1; D is undetermined. Germline loops: CDR1 MRHNA, CDR2 SNTAGT. There are 14 residues in the CDR3. Between the trimmed V and J ends, which lost 0 bases and 1 base, there was a span of 6 bases. The CDR3 nucleotides are TGTGCCAGCAGTGACTCGAACAAGAACACTGAAGCTTTCTTT. Amino acid sequence: CASSDSNKNTEAFF.

The table lists this clonotype with many counts. This chain joins TRBV6-2 or TRBV6-3 and TRBJ2-3, with TRBD1 as a possible D gene (6 bases). In germline, CDR1 is MNHEY, CDR2 SVGEGT. V lost 7 bases to trimming and J lost 2 bases, with 10 bases between them. This CDR3 has 13 residues. In DNA, the CDR3 is TGTGCCAGCATCGGGACATTCACAGATACGCAGTATTTT. Protein product: CASIGTFTDTQYF.

This clonotype was seen many times. The genes are TRBV27 and TRBJ2-3; D not resolved. The germline gives CDR1 MNHEY, CDR2 SMNVEV (reference sequence). The germline V and J ends were trimmed by 7 bases and 1 base, with 12 bases remaining between them. The CDR3 runs to 14 residues. CDR3 region: CASTPLGGTDTQYF. The DNA for the CDR3 is TGTGCCAGCACCCCCCTCGGAGGCACAGATACGCAGTATTTT.

In this sample, this clonotype turned up many times. This chain joins TRBV7-9 and TRBJ2-1; the D is unclear. Germline V gene data show CDR1 as SEHNR and CDR2 as FQNEAQ (reference sequence). Trimming shortened V by 5 bases and J by 0 bases, and 11 bases separated the two germline ends. The CDR3 has 15 amino acids. CDR3: CASSPSSSSYNEQFF. The CDR3 DNA follows: TGTGCCAGCAGCCCATCCTCGAGCTCCTACAATGAGCAGTTCTTC.

This sequence joins TRBV19 and TRBJ2-2; 8 bases match TRBD2. This CDR3 comprises 17 residues. Germline lookup yields CDR1 LNHDA and CDR2 SQIVND (reference sequence). V lost 5 bases and J lost 5; bases outside the gene matches: 13. CDR3 nucleotides: TGTGCCAGTAGTCCTCCCTACAGCGGGAGTAATACCGGGGAGCTGTTTTTT. Translation gives CASSPPYSGSNTGELFF.

The J gene is TRBJ2-4, the V gene TRBV19; either TRBD1 or TRBD2 may fit D (6 bases each). CDR1 is LNHDA, CDR2 SQIVND, per germline (reference sequence). This CDR3 region has 16 residues. V lost 3 bases to trimming and J lost 1 base, with 13 bases between them. CDR3: CASSITGAQAKNIQYF. The CDR3, as DNA: TGTGCCAGTAGTATCACGGGGGCCCAGGCCAAAAACATTCAGTACTTC.

This clonotype was counted a single time. This sequence may be a read error, since a much larger clone differs from it by one base. This chain connects TRBV20-1 to TRBJ1-5; the D is unclear. With the DNA end fitting TRBJ2-3 better, the J assignment may be wrong. This CDR3 is 15 amino acids long. Per germline, CDR1 DFQATT and CDR2 SNEGSKA (reference sequence). The CDR3 is CSARDAPLSNQPQYF. CDR3 nucleotides: TGCAGTGCTAGAGATGCCCCCCTGAGCAATCAGCCCCAGTATTTT.

About this clonotype itself: The germline gene is not matched at one end of the junction; a read error may be the cause. This sequence joins TRBV12-3 or TRBV12-4 and TRBJ2-1, with TRBD2 as a possible D gene (7 bases). The CDR3 contains 15 residues. This CDR3 reads CASVRGGGPYNGQFF. As DNA, the CDR3 is TGTGCCAGCGTCAGGGGCGGGGGCCCCTACAATGGGCAGTTCTTC.

This clonotype was seen at least ten times. V is TRBV6-6 and J is TRBJ1-2, with D perhaps TRBD1 (6 bases). V was shortened by 0 bases and J by 5 bases, with 19 bases between the two germline ends. The CDR3 covers 17 residues. Germline CDR1 reads MNHNY; CDR2 reads SVGAGI (reference sequence). CDR3 amino acids: CASSYSAGAQDYYGYTF. CDR3 DNA sequence: TGTGCCAGCAGTTACTCAGCAGGGGCTCAAGATTATTATGGCTACACCTTC.

The chain couples TRBV29-1 to TRBJ2-7; 7 bases are shared with TRBD1. J gave up 3 bases and V 4 bases, and 6 bases lay outside the gene matches. Germline assignment: CDR1 SQVTM and CDR2 ANQGSEA. The CDR3 extends over 13 amino acids. The CDR3 reads CSVVTGPYYEQYF. CDR3 in DNA: TGCAGCGTTGTGACAGGGCCATACTACGAGCAGTACTTC.

This chain joins TRBV11-2 and TRBJ1-1; no clear D. The CDR3 is made up of 14 amino acids. The V and J ends lost 5 bases and 4 bases respectively, with 14 bases between them. Germline V gene sequence: CDR1 SGHAT, CDR2 FQNNGV. The CDR3 DNA reads as TGTGCCAGCAGCGATCGGATGGGCTTCACTGAAGCTTTCTTT. Encoded protein: CASSDRMGFTEAFF. Full variable domain (outside the CDR3, taken from reference TRBV11-2 and TRBJ1-1): EAGVAQSPRYKIIEKRQSVAFWCNPISGHATLYWYQQILGQGPKLLIQFQNNGVVDDSQLPKDRFSAERLKGVDSTLKIQPAKLEDSAVYLCASSDRMGFTEAFFGQGTRLTVV.

The chain is built from TRBV12-3 or TRBV12-4 and TRBJ2-4; possibly TRBD1 or TRBD2 for D (5 bases each). The CDR3 has 18 residues. The V end lost 3 bases, the J end lost 3 bases, and 21 bases lay between the germline ends. CDR3 residues: CASSLGPRETVNKNIQYF. CDR3 coding DNA: TGTGCCAGCAGTTTGGGCCCCAGGGAGACCGTGAACAAAAACATTCAGTACTTC.

This clonotype occurred many times. In nucleotides, the CDR3 is TGTGCCAGCAGTTTGCTAGGGGATACCGGGGAGCTGTTTTTT. This translates into CASSLLGDTGELFF. The chain employs TRBV27 and TRBJ2-2, with a weak D call TRBD1 (5 bases). Germline values: CDR1 MNHEY, CDR2 SMNVEV (reference sequence). The CDR3 covers 14 residues. V was clipped by 3 bases and J by 5 bases, with 10 bases between them.

The CDR3 DNA reads TGTGCCAGCAGCTACGATAGAACCTTGCTCAGCTCCTATAATTCACCCCTCCACTTT. Protein product: CASSYDRTLLSSYNSPLHF. This chain connects TRBV5-5 to TRBJ1-6; D remains ambiguous. The V and J ends lost 3 bases and 0 bases respectively, with 19 bases between them. The CDR3 contains 19 residues. CDR1 and CDR2 from the germline V gene are SGHKS and YYEKEE (reference sequence). The whole variable domain, remainder taken from reference TRBV5-5 and TRBJ1-6, is DAGVTQSPTHLIKTRGQQVTLRCSPISGHKSVSWYQQVLGQGPQFIFQYYEKEERGRGNFPDRFSARQFPNYSSELNVNALLLGDSALYLCASSYDRTLLSSYNSPLHFGNGTRLTVT.

In its sample, this clonotype was seen many times. The chain links TRBV12-3 or TRBV12-4 to TRBJ2-7; either TRBD1 or TRBD2 may supply D (5 bases each). Trimming cost V 2 bases and J 3 bases, with 14 bases left between them. The CDR3 consists of 15 residues. The CDR3 nucleotides read TGTGCCAGCAGTTTAAGTGGGGACGGGTACTACGAGCAGTACTTC. Translating gives CASSLSGDGYYEQYF.

V and J are TRBV28 and TRBJ2-3; no reliable D call. Between the trimmed V and J ends, which lost 8 bases and 1 base, there was a span of 13 bases. This CDR3 comprises 14 residues. The germline V gene has CDR1 MDHEN and CDR2 SYDVKM. The CDR3 loop reads CASCLGICTDTQYF. CDR3 in DNA: TGTGCCAGCTGCCTGGGGATATGCACAGATACGCAGTATTTT. Complete variable domain (other parts from reference TRBV28 and TRBJ2-3): DVKVTQSSRYLVKRTGEKVFLECVQDMDHENMFWYRQDPGLGLRLIYFSYDVKMKEKGDIPEGYSVSREKKERFSLILESASTNQTSMYLCASCLGICTDTQYFGPGTRLTVL.

This clonotype was seen ten or more times. V usage is TRBV20-1 and J usage is TRBJ2-3; a possible D gene is TRBD1 (6 bases). The V gene lost 5 bases and the J gene lost 2 bases, with 14 bases spanning the gap. Germline loops: CDR1 DFQATT, CDR2 SNEGSKA (reference sequence). This CDR3 is built from 14 residues. CDR3 residues: CSAPGQILTDTQYF. Written as DNA, the CDR3 is TGCAGTGCTCCCGGACAGATCCTCACAGATACGCAGTATTTT.

On this clonotype: The junction does not match germline at one end; this may be a read error. The rearrangement uses TRBV3-1 and TRBJ1-6, with TRBD1 as a possible D gene (5 bases). CDR1 and CDR2 (germline): LGHDT, YNNKEL (reference sequence). The CDR3 is 17 residues long. The CDR3 coding sequence is TGTGCCAGCGGCCAAGGGGTCTCCACAATGTTTAATTCACCCCTCCACTTT. Its translation is CASGQGVSTMFNSPLHF.

For this clonotype: It may be a read error: a sequence one base away is much more abundant. The CDR3 sequence is CASSQGQIYGYAF. CDR3 DNA: TGTGCCAGCAGCCAGGGACAGATCTATGGCTACGCCTTC. This chain joins TRBV7-9 and TRBJ1-2; TRBD1 matches 7 bases. CDR3 size: 13 residues. Germline CDR1 and CDR2: SEHNR and FQNEAQ (reference sequence).

This clonotype was detected ten times or more. This chain links TRBV29-1 with TRBJ1-1; D not certain. This CDR3 is 13 amino acids long. Germline V gene lookup returns CDR1 SQVTM and CDR2 ANQGSEA. Trimming stripped 3 bases from V and 5 bases from J, with 13 bases between. In nucleotides, the CDR3 is TGCAGCGTTGACCCGGTAGAGGATACTGAAGCTTTCTTT. It encodes CSVDPVEDTEAFF.

At least ten counts were recorded for this clonotype. The CDR3 here is CASSLTQGADTQYF. For the CDR3, the DNA is TGTGCCAGCAGTTTAACACAGGGGGCGGATACGCAGTATTTT. The rearrangement joins TRBV6-5 to TRBJ2-3; the match to TRBD1 covers 9 bases. The CDR3 is 14 residues long. The V segment lost 4 bases and the J segment 6 bases; nucleotides outside the gene matches: 5. In germline, CDR1 is MNHEY, CDR2 SVGAGI.